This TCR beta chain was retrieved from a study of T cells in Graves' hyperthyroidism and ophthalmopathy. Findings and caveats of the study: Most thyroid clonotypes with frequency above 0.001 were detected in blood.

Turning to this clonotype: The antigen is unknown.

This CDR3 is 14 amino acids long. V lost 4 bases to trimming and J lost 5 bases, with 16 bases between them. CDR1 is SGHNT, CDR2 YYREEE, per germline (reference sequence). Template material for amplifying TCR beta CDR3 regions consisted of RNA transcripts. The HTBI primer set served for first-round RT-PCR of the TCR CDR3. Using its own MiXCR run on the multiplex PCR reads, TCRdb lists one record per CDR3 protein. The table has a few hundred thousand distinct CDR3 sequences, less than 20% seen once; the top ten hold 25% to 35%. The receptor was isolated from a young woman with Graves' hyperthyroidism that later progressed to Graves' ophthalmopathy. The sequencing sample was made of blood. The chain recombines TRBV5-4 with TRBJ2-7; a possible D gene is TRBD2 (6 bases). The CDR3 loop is CASSDGTAGDEQYF. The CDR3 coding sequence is TGTGCCAGCAGCGACGGGACTGCCGGGGACGAGCAGTACTTC.